This T cell receptor beta chain was recorded in a study of blood T cell repertoires in COVID-19. Looking at the study overall: T cells, B-cell-depleted T cells, or PBMCs provided the cDNA or gDNA that served as material.

Germline CDR1 and CDR2: LNHDA and SQIVND (reference sequence). The V gene lost 3 bases and the J gene lost 3 bases, with 13 bases spanning the gap. The CDR3 runs to 15 residues. Method: immunoSEQ multiplex PCR; TCRdb's copy keeps in-frame clones and lacks some. In the table there are approximately 230,000 clones, 70% to 85% of which are singletons. The source is a man aged 80 or over with acute or convalescent COVID-19. What was sequenced was peripheral blood. V and J are TRBV19 and TRBJ2-3, with a possible D match to TRBD2 (6 bases). Written as DNA, the CDR3 is TGTGCCAGTAGTATCGGAGGGTATCGGACAGATACGCAGTATTTT. The encoded protein is CASSIGGYRTDTQYF.